These T cell receptor beta chains were read from a single sample in a study of early T cells in non-severe SARS-CoV-2 infection. TCRdb reanalysed the 5' RACE reads using MiXCR and keeps one entry per CDR3 protein. Here the sample spans tens of thousands of distinct CDR3 sequences, around 14% being singletons. The specimen sequenced was whole blood. Receptors originate from an adult who was a healthcare worker with PCR-confirmed SARS-CoV-2 infection or an uninfected control (not recorded which). The conserved cysteine and the conserved F or W are not part of the CDR3 here. The D gene is left open where the match is weak.

CDR3 protein: ASSLSTGPSDVYGYT
V gene: TRBV5-1
D gene: NA
J gene: TRBJ1-2

CDR3 protein: ASSLGKAEAF
V gene: TRBV5-1
D gene: NA
J gene: TRBJ1-1

CDR3 protein: SANRQGDGYT
V gene: TRBV20-1
D gene: TRBD1
J gene: TRBJ1-2

CDR3 protein: ASSLDPKLGTDYNEQF
V gene: TRBV7-6
D gene: TRBD1
J gene: TRBJ2-1

CDR3 protein: AWSNTGVETQY
V gene: TRBV30
D gene: TRBD1
J gene: TRBJ2-5

CDR3 protein: ASSGAGATGELF
V gene: TRBV9
D gene: TRBD2
J gene: TRBJ2-2

CDR3 protein: ASCFGQGVTEAF
V gene: TRBV2
D gene: TRBD1
J gene: TRBJ1-1

CDR3 protein: ASSPIYPGETQY
V gene: TRBV7-9
D gene: NA
J gene: TRBJ2-5

CDR3 protein: ASSSGQGKYGYT
V gene: TRBV7-9
D gene: TRBD1
J gene: TRBJ1-2

CDR3 protein: ASSLVPEGEKLF
V gene: TRBV5-1
D gene: NA
J gene: TRBJ1-4

CDR3 protein: ASSDGYSSPLH
V gene: TRBV12-3/TRBV12-4
D gene: NA
J gene: TRBJ1-6

CDR3 protein: ASSLGPDSVY
V gene: TRBV7-9
D gene: NA
J gene: TRBJ2-7

CDR3 protein: ASSYRLRQGASPLH
V gene: TRBV6-5
D gene: TRBD1
J gene: TRBJ1-6

CDR3 protein: SATGGGNYGYT
V gene: TRBV20-1
D gene: TRBD1
J gene: TRBJ1-2

CDR3 protein: SGRDRHYGYT
V gene: TRBV20-1
D gene: TRBD1
J gene: TRBJ1-2

CDR3 protein: ASKDIPEGYT
V gene: TRBV27
D gene: NA
J gene: TRBJ1-2

CDR3 protein: SARGLPLKPDTQY
V gene: TRBV20-1
D gene: NA
J gene: TRBJ2-3

CDR3 protein: ASSLEIGPNNEQF
V gene: TRBV7-2
D gene: NA
J gene: TRBJ2-1

CDR3 protein: ASSILGQGAGNEQF
V gene: TRBV19
D gene: TRBD1
J gene: TRBJ2-1

CDR3 protein: ASSLAAGSGNTIY
V gene: TRBV7-7
D gene: NA
J gene: TRBJ1-3

CDR3 protein: ASSIQGVETQY
V gene: TRBV19
D gene: TRBD1
J gene: TRBJ2-5

CDR3 protein: ASSLDSGLNGYT
V gene: TRBV12-3/TRBV12-4
D gene: NA
J gene: TRBJ1-2

CDR3 protein: ASSPTLTGELF
V gene: TRBV6-5
D gene: NA
J gene: TRBJ2-2

CDR3 protein: ATKGPRAEQY
V gene: TRBV6-6
D gene: NA
J gene: TRBJ2-7

CDR3 protein: ASSEWTGLEAF
V gene: TRBV6-1
D gene: TRBD1
J gene: TRBJ1-1

CDR3 protein: ASSMSSSGSGGYTQY
V gene: TRBV19
D gene: TRBD2
J gene: TRBJ2-3

CDR3 protein: ASRGAGGSYEQY
V gene: TRBV7-2
D gene: TRBD2
J gene: TRBJ2-7

CDR3 protein: SASLWQGAITDTQY
V gene: TRBV20-1
D gene: TRBD1
J gene: TRBJ2-3

CDR3 protein: ASSQAARGPLGELF
V gene: TRBV4-1
D gene: NA
J gene: TRBJ2-2

CDR3 protein: ASSLGRSGAETQY
V gene: TRBV5-1
D gene: NA
J gene: TRBJ2-5

CDR3 protein: ASSPFRPDTQY
V gene: TRBV7-6
D gene: NA
J gene: TRBJ2-3